Shown below are 28 T cell receptor beta chains from a single sample sequenced in a study of metastatic and nonmetastatic thyroid tumors. Until they underwent thyroid surgery, no patient had received any treatment. From the PCR reads, TCRdb re-called clones with MiXCR. The data contain about 40,000 clones, about an eighth of them singletons. Sequencing was done on a sample of blood. The receptors here all came from a female donor with papillary thyroid cancer or a benign thyroid nodule (not recorded which). Some clones in this sample may be carry-over from other donors' samples.

This clone showed up just a few times. The J gene is TRBJ1-1, the V gene TRBV7-2; D unresolved. Germline V CDR1 and CDR2: SGHTA, FQGNSA. This CDR3 contains 14 residues. Trimming left V 3 bases short and J 0 bases short, with 8 bases between. CDR3 nucleotide sequence: TGTGCCAGCAGCTTTCCGTGGGTGAACACTGAAGCTTTCTTT. As protein: CASSFPWVNTEAFF.

The chain links TRBV7-3 to TRBJ2-1; D gene unclear. This CDR3 is 14 amino acids long. V was clipped by 3 bases and J by 7 bases, with 13 bases between them. CDR1 SGHTA and CDR2 FQGTGA come from the germline V gene. In DNA, the CDR3 is TGTGCCAGCAGCTTGAACCCCTCTCGAAATGAGCAGTTCTTC. Its translation: CASSLNPSRNEQFF.

This clone showed up many times. V and J are TRBV2 and TRBJ1-1; TRBD1 might be the D (5 bases). The germline gives CDR1 SNHLY, CDR2 FYNNEI. V lost 4 bases and J lost 6, with 9 bases in between. The CDR3 is 12 residues long. CDR3 residues: CASSGGLPEAFF. As DNA, the CDR3 is TGTGCCAGCAGTGGGGGACTTCCTGAAGCTTTCTTT.

This clone came up many times. The rearrangement uses TRBV9 and TRBJ2-1, with 8 nucleotides matching TRBD2. From germline, CDR1 is SGDLS and CDR2 YYNGEE. The V segment lost 3 bases and the J segment 0 bases; nucleotides outside the gene matches: 8. The CDR3 extends over 17 amino acids. CDR3 nucleotides: TGTGCCAGCAGCGCACTTCCGGGGGGGGGCTCCTACAATGAGCAGTTCTTC. It specifies CASSALPGGGSYNEQFF.

The V call is TRBV10-3, the J call TRBJ2-3; D is ambiguous. Germline assignment: CDR1 ENHRY and CDR2 SYGVKD. The V gene lost 0 bases and the J gene lost 6 bases, with 7 bases spanning the gap. The CDR3 loop spans 13 amino acids. The DNA of the CDR3 is TGTGCCATCAGTGAGTCGGAACGGGATACGCAGTATTTT. Its protein is CAISESERDTQYF.

In this sample, this clone turned up many times. The CDR3 loop reads CASSYRGPGDEQYF. CDR3 in DNA: TGTGCCAGCAGTTATCGGGGGCCGGGTGACGAGCAGTACTTC. The chain has TRBV27 and TRBJ2-7; D might be TRBD1 or TRBD2, each matching 6 bases. CDR1 MNHEY and CDR2 SMNVEV come from the germline V gene (reference sequence). Trimming took off 4 bases at V and 5 bases at J, with 15 bases between the two ends. The CDR3 is made up of 14 amino acids.

This clone was seen repeatedly, ten times or more. V is TRBV6-2 or TRBV6-3 and J is TRBJ1-4; TRBD1 is a possible D gene (5 bases). CDR3 length equals 18 residues. From germline, CDR1 is MNHEY and CDR2 SVGEGT. V lost 3 bases to trimming and J lost 5 bases, with 22 bases between them. The CDR3 protein is CASSYSAAAGIANEKLFF. CDR3 nucleotides: TGTGCCAGCAGTTATTCCGCTGCAGCAGGGATCGCAAATGAAAAACTGTTTTTT.

Ten or more counts support this clone. V gene TRBV6-1 combines with J gene TRBJ1-2; unclear D gene. Germline V CDR1 and CDR2: MNHNS, SASEGT. The CDR3 consists of 12 residues. V was trimmed by 4 bases and J by 4 bases, leaving 7 bases between them. CDR3 protein: CASSAEFYGYTF. The CDR3 DNA reads as TGTGCCAGCAGTGCAGAGTTCTATGGCTACACCTTC.

The sample holds a few counts of this clone. The gene calls are TRBV7-3 and TRBJ2-2; D may be TRBD2 (6 bases). Germline assignment: CDR1 SGHTA and CDR2 FQGTGA. This CDR3 is 14 amino acids long. V lost 3 bases, J lost 6 bases, and 11 bases lay in between. The CDR3 DNA is TGTGCCAGCAGCTTGTGGGGGGTTGCCGGGGAGCTGTTTTTT. Protein product: CASSLWGVAGELFF.

This chain uses TRBV11-2 with TRBJ1-2; the D is unclear. The CDR3 has 13 amino acids. Trimming took 1 base from V and 7 from J, leaving 10 bases between them. Germline-derived CDR1 and CDR2 are SGHAT and FQNNGV. The CDR3, as DNA: TGTGCCAGCAGCTTAGTCCAGGAAGGTGGCTACACCTTC. Its protein is CASSLVQEGGYTF.

This clone was observed at least ten times. The CDR3 is CASRTVGGTEAFF. As DNA, the CDR3 is TGTGCCAGCAGGACGGTGGGAGGCACTGAAGCTTTCTTT. V usage is TRBV6-1 and J usage is TRBJ1-1; D unclear. Trimming left V 6 bases short and J 4 bases short, with 12 bases between. Germline V lookup: CDR1 MNHNS, CDR2 SASEGT. This CDR3 contains 13 residues.

This clone has a count of ten or more. The CDR3 region has the DNA TGTGCCAGCAGCGTAAAAGGAGGGGTGATCACTGAAGCTTTCTTT. It is translated as CASSVKGGVITEAFF. The chain carries TRBV7-2 and TRBJ1-1, with D possibly TRBD1 on 5 matching bases. Germline V gene lookup returns CDR1 SGHTA and CDR2 FQGNSA. The V and J ends lost 5 bases and 4 bases respectively, with 17 bases between them. This CDR3 is built from 15 residues.

This clone was detected many times. The chain is built from TRBV18 and TRBJ2-7; 9 nucleotides agree with TRBD2. With V trimmed by 2 bases and J by 0 bases, 5 bases remained unmatched. The CDR3 extends over 16 amino acids. Looked up from germline, CDR1 is KGHSH and CDR2 is LQKENI. The CDR3: CASSPIGTSSSYEQYF. For the CDR3, the DNA is TGTGCCAGCTCACCAATCGGGACTAGCAGCTCCTACGAGCAGTACTTC. Combining the CDR3 with reference TRBV18 and TRBJ2-7 gives the whole variable domain NAGVMQNPRHLVRRRGQEARLRCSPMKGHSHVYWYRQLPEEGLKFMVYLQKENIIDESGMPKERFSAEFPKEGPSILRIQQVVRGDSAAYFCASSPIGTSSSYEQYFGPGTRLTVT.

The chain recombines TRBV28 with TRBJ2-7; TRBD2 matches at 10 bases. V gave up 8 bases and J gave up 7 bases; unmatched junction bases: 17. The CDR3 has 16 residues. CDR1 is MDHEN and CDR2 is SYDVKM in the germline V gene. The CDR3 spells CASGHFKLAGVREQYF. In DNA form, the CDR3 reads TGTGCCAGCGGACACTTTAAGCTAGCGGGAGTGAGAGAGCAGTACTTC.

In this sample, this clone turned up many times. The chain couples TRBV12-3 or TRBV12-4 to TRBJ2-1; 8 nucleotides agree with TRBD2. The CDR3 sequence is 15 residues long. Trimming cost V 7 bases and J 4 bases; bases outside gene matches: 9. The CDR3 bases are TGTGCCAGCACCCGGGGAGGACTAGCTTACAATGAGCAGTTCTTC. It encodes CASTRGGLAYNEQFF.

This clone was seen at least ten times. The chain links TRBV4-1 to TRBJ1-3; D is undetermined. Germline CDR1 reads MGHRA; CDR2 reads YSYEKL. The V gene lost 6 bases and the J gene lost 4 bases, with 7 bases spanning the gap. The CDR3 is made up of 12 amino acids. The CDR3: CASSQSGNTIYF. The CDR3 DNA reads TGCGCCAGCAGTCAATCCGGAAACACCATATATTTT.

This clone occurred many times. J is TRBJ1-2 and V is TRBV20-1; 10 bases line up with TRBD1. The germline V gene has CDR1 DFQATT and CDR2 SNEGSKA (reference sequence). Trimming removed 0 bases from V and 3 bases from J; junction bases left unmatched: 4. This CDR3 comprises 15 residues. The CDR3 reads CSARDGTGVDYGYTF. The CDR3 DNA follows: TGCAGTGCTAGAGATGGGACAGGGGTGGACTATGGCTACACCTTC.

Ten or more counts support this clone. J is TRBJ1-6 and V is TRBV5-1; 9 bases map to TRBD1. CDR3 length: 15 residues. Germline lookup yields CDR1 SGHRS and CDR2 YFSETQ. The trim removed 3 bases at V and 5 bases at J, leaving 3 bases unmatched. In DNA, the CDR3 is TGCGCCAGCAGCTACCGGGACAGGGATAATTCACCCCTCCACTTT. This translates into CASSYRDRDNSPLHF.

CDR3 coding DNA: TGTGCCACCAGTTGGAAGGGCGGGCTTAGAACAGATACGCAGTATTTT. Its protein product is CATSWKGGLRTDTQYF. V and J are TRBV15 and TRBJ2-3; possible D gene TRBD2, 5 bases. Trimming removed 6 bases at V and 3 bases at J, with 19 bases between. Germline loops: CDR1 LNHNV, CDR2 YYDKDF (reference sequence). The CDR3 loop spans 16 amino acids.

In this sample, this clone turned up many times. The genes are TRBV5-6 and TRBJ2-5; 7 nucleotides agree with TRBD2. Germline V gene lookup returns CDR1 SGHDT and CDR2 YYEEEE. V lost 4 bases and J lost 5; bases outside the gene matches: 14. The length of the CDR3 is 16 residues. CDR3 protein: CASSKTGEGRRETQYF. Here the CDR3 DNA reads TGTGCCAGCAGCAAAACGGGGGAGGGGCGACGGGAGACCCAGTACTTC.

This clone was found many times. The chain employs TRBV30 and TRBJ1-5; 7 bases line up with TRBD1. The CDR3 runs 14 residues. CDR1 and CDR2 from the germline V gene are GTSNPN and SVGIG (reference sequence). After removal of 2 bases from V and 3 bases from J, the junction contained 4 bases not matched to a gene. The CDR3 coding sequence is TGTGCCTGGAGTCCGGGACAGCTCAATCAGCCCCAGCATTTT. This codes for CAWSPGQLNQPQHF.

This clone was counted many times. The chain links TRBV4-1 to TRBJ1-4; D is uncertain. Trimming pared 1 base from V and 5 bases from J, leaving 14 bases between. Germline V gene sequence: CDR1 MGHRA, CDR2 YSYEKL. The CDR3 extends over 16 amino acids. CDR3 nucleotides: TGCGCCAGCAGCCAAGTCCCCCTAGGTGGAAATGAAAAACTGTTTTTT. Translating gives CASSQVPLGGNEKLFF.

This clone was detected ten times or more. V is TRBV20-1 and J is TRBJ2-3; either TRBD1 or TRBD2 may supply D (6 bases each). Trimming removed 1 base at V and 2 bases at J, with 10 bases between. The CDR3 totals 14 residues. The germline gives CDR1 DFQATT, CDR2 SNEGSKA (reference sequence). The CDR3 region has the DNA TGCAGTGCTAGAGGACGGGGGCCCACAGATACGCAGTATTTT. This translates into CSARGRGPTDTQYF.

At least ten counts were recorded for this clone. At one boundary the junction diverges from the germline segment, which might be a read error. The chain has TRBV19 and TRBJ2-1; D uncertain. CDR1 LNHDA and CDR2 SQIVND come from the germline V gene (reference sequence). The CDR3 length is 18 residues. This CDR3 reads CANSIVRSYRVSYNEQFF. In nucleotides, the CDR3 is TGTGCCAATAGTATAGTTCGGAGCTACCGAGTCTCCTACAATGAGCAGTTCTTC.

This clone has a handful of counts. The junction differs from germline at one of its ends, possibly a read error. This chain joins TRBV6-2 or TRBV6-3 and TRBJ2-6; maybe TRBD1 (5 bases). The CDR3 totals 18 residues. CDR1 MNHEY and CDR2 SVGEGT come from the germline V gene. As DNA, the CDR3 is TGTGCCAGCAGTTCCCGTATACCCGACACCTCTGGGGCCAACGCCCTGACTTTC. Translation gives CASSSRIPDTSGANALTF.

This clone was seen more than once but under ten times. A clone one base away is much larger, so this may be a read error. This sequence joins TRBV19 and TRBJ2-5; D is undetermined. The CDR3 covers 14 residues. Germline CDR1 and CDR2: LNHDA and SQIVND (reference sequence). The V end was cut by 3 bases, the J end by 4 bases, with 12 bases between. The CDR3 loop reads CASSMNERGETQYF. The CDR3 DNA reads TGTGCCAGTAGTATGAACGAGCGAGGAGAGACCCAGTACTTC.

CDR3: CAPPDYEQYF. The DNA of the CDR3 is TGTGCCCCCCCGGACTACGAGCAGTACTTC. This chain uses TRBV7-2 with TRBJ2-7, with D unclear. The CDR3 has 10 residues. CDR1 and CDR2 (germline): SGHTA, FQGNSA. V lost 11 bases and J lost 3, with 8 bases in between.

About this clone itself: This could be a read error, since a much larger clone is one nucleotide away. The chain combines TRBV3-1 with TRBJ2-5; perhaps TRBD2 as D (6 bases). Germline CDR1 and CDR2: LGHDT and YNNKEL (reference sequence). Trimming removed 4 bases at V and 4 bases at J, with 22 bases between. The CDR3 loop spans 17 amino acids. CDR3 loop: CASSLRGRLSGAETQYF. As DNA, the CDR3 is TGTGCCAGCAGCCTCCGGGGGAGACTATCGGGAGCAGAGACCCAGTACTTC.